These 27 T cell receptor beta chains were sequenced from one sample in a study of OX40 agonist ivuxolimab in advanced cancers. Produced via immunoSEQ multiplex PCR; TCRdb's table is partial and in-frame only. The data contain about 80,000 clones, approximately 90% of them singletons. The sequencing used CD4+ or CD8+ T cells sorted from blood, collected in a trial of the OX40 agonist ivuxolimab. These receptors came from an adult with an advanced solid tumor such as melanoma, head and neck, liver or kidney cancer.

CDR3 loop: CATVNQPQHF. CDR3 in DNA: TGTGCCACCGTCAATCAGCCCCAGCATTTT. The chain is built from TRBV7-3 and TRBJ1-5; D is undetermined. The CDR3 runs to 10 residues. Per the germline V gene, CDR1 is SGHTA and CDR2 is FQGTGA. V lost 10 bases, J lost 3 bases, and 4 bases lay in between.

The chain combines TRBV6-4 with TRBJ1-6; D not resolved. This CDR3 spans 16 amino acids. V lost 6 bases, J lost 0 bases, and 12 bases lay in between. The germline V gene encodes CDR1 MRHNA and CDR2 SNTAGT. The CDR3 reads CASSMTAFSYNSPLHF. In DNA form, the CDR3 reads TGTGCCAGCAGCATGACCGCGTTCTCCTATAATTCACCCCTCCACTTT.

The chain has TRBV18 and TRBJ2-5, with D tentatively TRBD1 (6 bases). V dropped 5 bases and J dropped 1 base, with 8 bases sitting between them. Germline lookup yields CDR1 KGHSH and CDR2 LQKENI. This CDR3 spans 13 amino acids. The CDR3 DNA reads TGTGCCAGCTCAGGGGGCGCCCAAGAGACCCAGTACTTC. This translates into CASSGGAQETQYF.

The rearrangement joins TRBV28 to TRBJ1-4; possibly TRBD1 for D (5 bases). V dropped 3 bases and J dropped 2 bases, with 10 bases sitting between them. The CDR3 is made up of 15 amino acids. Germline-derived CDR1 and CDR2 are MDHEN and SYDVKM. The CDR3 is CASSFTRGTNEKLFF. CDR3 coding DNA: TGTGCCAGCAGTTTCACAAGGGGCACTAATGAAAAACTGTTTTTT.

The rearrangement joins TRBV7-2 to TRBJ1-5, with D uncertain. This CDR3 has 13 amino acids. V dropped 6 bases and J dropped 0 bases, with 6 bases sitting between them. Germline loops: CDR1 SGHTA, CDR2 FQGNSA. The CDR3 spells CASSLNSNQPQHF. CDR3 bases: TGTGCCAGCAGTCTTAATAGCAATCAGCCCCAGCATTTT.

The chain combines TRBV5-3 with TRBJ1-1, with D possibly being TRBD1 (6 bases). TRBV5-3 is filed as an ORF, its function uncertain. The ends were cut back, 8 bases at V and 6 bases at J, with 17 bases in the middle. The CDR3 totals 13 residues. CDR3 residues: CASSLPGAAEAFF. DNA for the CDR3: TGTGCCAGCAGCCTCCCGGGGGCGGCTGAAGCTTTCTTT.

This chain joins TRBV11-2 and TRBJ2-7, with TRBD2 matching 8 bases. The germline V gene has CDR1 SGHAT and CDR2 FQNNGV. V was pared by 6 bases and J by 2 bases, with 9 bases of the junction left unmatched. The CDR3 has 15 amino acids. Here the CDR3 DNA reads TGTGCCAGCAGTCAACCGGGACTAGGGGCCTACGAGCAGTACTTC. Protein sequence: CASSQPGLGAYEQYF.

The chain combines TRBV5-1 with TRBJ2-1; 8 bases line up with TRBD1. The CDR3 extends over 15 amino acids. Germline CDR1 and CDR2: SGHRS and YFSETQ. V dropped 2 bases and J dropped 4; count of bases not matched to a gene: 5. The CDR3 sequence: CASSLNDRGYNEQFF. The CDR3 DNA reads TGCGCCAGCAGCTTAAATGACAGGGGATACAATGAGCAGTTCTTC.

The chain couples TRBV7-2 to TRBJ2-5, with unresolved D. V lost 2 bases to trimming and J lost 2 bases, with 12 bases between them. Per germline, CDR1 SGHTA and CDR2 FQGNSA. This CDR3 region has 15 residues. The CDR3 DNA reads as TGTGCCAGCAGCTTATTGCCAGGCGAGCAAGAGACCCAGTACTTC. It encodes CASSLLPGEQETQYF. The full variable domain, rest sourced from reference TRBV7-2 and TRBJ2-5, is GAGVSQSPSNKVTEKGKDVELRCDPISGHTALYWYRQSLGQGLEFLIYFQGNSAPDKSGLPSDRFSAERTGGSVSTLTIQRTQQEDSAVYLCASSLLPGEQETQYFGPGTRLLVL.

This clone occurred once. This sequence joins TRBV25-1 and TRBJ1-2, with D perhaps matching TRBD1 (5 bases). This CDR3 contains 18 residues. The V end lost 8 bases, the J end lost 0 bases, and 25 bases lay between the germline ends. The germline CDR1 and CDR2 sequences are MGHDK and SYGVNS. The CDR3 sequence is CASGAVAGQRGTNYGYTF. For the CDR3, the DNA is TGTGCCAGCGGGGCTGTAGCTGGGCAAAGAGGGACTAACTATGGCTACACCTTC.

This chain joins TRBV11-2 and TRBJ1-6, with D unclear. Trimming removed 0 bases from V and 9 bases from J, with 0 bases in between. The CDR3 runs to 11 residues. The germline gives CDR1 SGHAT, CDR2 FQNNGV. Written as DNA, the CDR3 is TGTGCCAGCAGCTTAGATTCACCCCTCCACTTT. As protein: CASSLDSPLHF.

The rearrangement joins TRBV5-1 to TRBJ1-1; D uncertain. CDR1 is SGHRS, CDR2 YFSETQ, per germline. The CDR3 extends over 15 amino acids. Between the trimmed V and J ends, which lost 5 bases and 7 bases, there was a span of 21 bases. The CDR3 spells CASRGELAGTGEAFF. CDR3 nucleotide sequence: TGCGCCAGCAGGGGCGAATTGGCCGGTACTGGTGAAGCTTTCTTT.

This clone was counted once. The conserved phenylalanine or tryptophan normally closing the CDR3 is absent here, so this likely arose from a read error. The V and J genes are TRBV6-5 and TRBJ1-6, with a weak D call TRBD1 (5 bases). The ends were cut back, 7 bases at V and 10 bases at J, with 20 bases in the middle. Germline-derived CDR1 and CDR2 are MNHEY and SVGAGI. CDR3 size: 15 residues. The CDR3 protein is CASTAGGDGESPLHL. The CDR3 region has the DNA TGTGCCAGCACCGCTGGGGGTGACGGTGAGTCACCCCTCCACCTT.

This chain connects TRBV18 to TRBJ2-3; D call uncertain. Trimming left V 0 bases short and J 3 bases short, with 7 bases between. This CDR3 region has 14 residues. Germline V gene data show CDR1 as KGHSH and CDR2 as LQKENI. CDR3 sequence (DNA): TGTGCCAGCTCACCACCGAGCCAGACAGATACGCAGTATTTT. This encodes CASSPPSQTDTQYF.

The genes are TRBV4-1 and TRBJ1-5; D unresolved. Trimming stripped 0 bases from V and 8 bases from J, with 8 bases between. The CDR3 covers 13 residues. Germline lookup yields CDR1 MGHRA and CDR2 YSYEKL. In DNA form, the CDR3 reads TGCGCCAGCAGCCAAGATAGTGATAAGCCCCAGCATTTT. It yields the protein CASSQDSDKPQHF.

The rearrangement links TRBV7-3 to TRBJ1-5; TRBD1 is a possible D gene (6 bases). Per germline, CDR1 SGHTA and CDR2 FQGTGA. V was pared by 2 bases and J by 5 bases, with 7 bases between. This CDR3 is 13 amino acids long. Here the CDR3 DNA reads TGTGCCAGCAGCTTAGCAGGGGATCAGCCCCAGCATTTT. Residues: CASSLAGDQPQHF.

The gene calls are TRBV5-4 and TRBJ2-7; no reliable D call. V was cut by 2 bases and J by 5 bases, with 17 bases left in between. Germline CDR1 and CDR2: SGHNT and YYREEE (reference sequence). CDR3 length equals 15 residues. Written as DNA, the CDR3 is TGTGCCAGCAGCTTCACCTCTGGCGTTGGGGACGAGCAGTACTTC. Its translation is CASSFTSGVGDEQYF.

This sequence joins TRBV19 and TRBJ2-5; a possible D gene is TRBD2 (5 bases). V lost 7 bases and J 4 bases, leaving 7 bases between the germline ends. The CDR3 has 11 residues. Germline CDR1 reads LNHDA; CDR2 reads SQIVND (reference sequence). In nucleotides, the CDR3 is TGTGCCAGTAATCGGGGAGAGACCCAGTACTTC. It codes for CASNRGETQYF.

The rearrangement joins TRBV6-1 to TRBJ1-3; no clear D gene. Per germline, CDR1 MNHNS and CDR2 SASEGT. Trimming shortened V by 3 bases and J by 0 bases, and 12 bases separated the two germline ends. This CDR3 has 16 residues. The CDR3 is CASSEKDSSSGNTIYF. CDR3 in DNA: TGTGCCAGCAGTGAGAAGGACTCGAGCTCTGGAAACACCATATATTTT.

The chain couples TRBV7-9 to TRBJ2-7; D perhaps matches TRBD2 (6 bases). Germline V gives CDR1 SEHNR, CDR2 FQNEAQ (reference sequence). CDR3 length equals 15 residues. Trimming removed 4 bases from V and 3 bases from J, with 16 bases in between. CDR3 nucleotides: TGTGCCAGCAGCTCCGGACGGGAGCTGGGCTACGAGCAGTACTTC. Amino acids: CASSSGRELGYEQYF.

The chain recombines TRBV10-3 with TRBJ1-2; D remains unclear. CDR1 is ENHRY, CDR2 SYGVKD, per germline. V gave up 10 bases and J gave up 8 bases, with 20 bases separating them. There are 13 residues in the CDR3. CDR3 sequence reads: CATLGPDFWGYTF. The CDR3, as DNA: TGTGCCACCCTCGGGCCAGACTTTTGGGGCTACACCTTC.

A word on this clone: Because the CDR3 is missing its conserved closing phenylalanine or tryptophan, this is likely a read error. V and J are TRBV2 and TRBJ1-6; D call uncertain. The CDR3 sequence is 15 residues long. V gave up 7 bases and J gave up 7 bases, with 17 bases separating them. Germline assignment: CDR1 SNHLY and CDR2 FYNNEI. CDR3 bases: TGTGCCAGCACCGTCTCGGATCTTAGAAATTCACCCCTCCACCTT. Translation gives CASTVSDLRNSPLHL.

A remark on this clone: This likely comes from a read error, as the CDR3 has no conserved phenylalanine or tryptophan at its end. V usage is TRBV11-2 and J usage is TRBJ1-6, with D perhaps matching TRBD1 (5 bases). Germline assignment: CDR1 SGHAT and CDR2 FQNNGV. The CDR3 has 17 amino acids. Trimming cost V 6 bases and J 0 bases, with 15 bases left between them. The CDR3 protein is CASSLRAVRSYNSPLHL. As DNA, the CDR3 is TGTGCCAGCAGTCTCAGGGCAGTCCGCTCCTATAATTCACCCCTCCACCTT.

The rearrangement joins TRBV18 to TRBJ2-1; D is possibly TRBD1 (7 bases). With 3 bases removed from V and 7 bases from J, the gap between germline ends came to 19 bases. The CDR3 is made up of 16 amino acids. Looked up from germline, CDR1 is KGHSH and CDR2 is LQKENI. This chain's CDR3 is CASSPSWTGGLNEQFF. The CDR3 bases are TGTGCCAGCTCACCGTCTTGGACAGGAGGGCTAAATGAGCAGTTCTTC. Together with reference TRBV18 and TRBJ2-1, the CDR3 gives the full variable domain: NAGVMQNPRHLVRRRGQEARLRCSPMKGHSHVYWYRQLPEEGLKFMVYLQKENIIDESGMPKERFSAEFPKEGPSILRIQQVVRGDSAAYFCASSPSWTGGLNEQFFGPGTRLTVL.

This clone was counted once. This chain joins TRBV28 and TRBJ2-7, with 8 bases lining up with TRBD1. The CDR3 loop spans 14 amino acids. The V and J ends lost 8 bases and 0 bases, in that order; junction bases with no gene match: 6. Germline CDR1 MDHEN, CDR2 SYDVKM. This CDR3 is CASGGQGGSYEQYF. The DNA for the CDR3 is TGTGCCAGCGGAGGACAGGGAGGCTCCTACGAGCAGTACTTC.

This sequence joins TRBV7-2 and TRBJ2-5; 7 nucleotides match TRBD2. The J call could be wrong; TRBJ2-7 is a better fit for the DNA end. The germline V gene encodes CDR1 SGHTA and CDR2 FQGNSA. The CDR3 is made up of 14 amino acids. CDR3 amino acids: CASSPGRGVSEQYF. The CDR3 DNA reads as TGTGCCAGCAGCCCCGGACGGGGGGTGAGCGAGCAGTACTTC.

The rearrangement uses TRBV11-1 and TRBJ1-1; D is unclear. The CDR3 totals 16 residues. Germline CDR1 reads SGHAT; CDR2 reads FQDESV (reference sequence). The V and J ends lost 5 bases and 11 bases respectively, with 27 bases between them. CDR3 nucleotides: TGTGCCAGCAGCCGTCTCGTGGGCAGCCAGGCTTCTGCGGCTTTCTTT. Translation gives CASSRLVGSQASAAFF.